This entry concerns a single T cell receptor (beta chain). Antigen specificity is unknown. It may be a read error: a sequence one base away is much more abundant. The data originate from a study of tumor-infiltrating lymphocytes in primary liver carcinoma. General study findings and limits: Tumors carried a top-250-clone fraction significantly exceeding that of blood (p = 0.039).

Alongside blood RNA obtained from unsorted whole blood, germline DNA was also extracted. Infection with HBV was chronic in patients; they were treatment-naive. Before the operation took place, around 4 milliliters of peripheral blood were collected. The CDR3 loop spans 13 amino acids. Germline V lookup: CDR1 SQVTM, CDR2 ANQGSEA. Starting from around 0.45 ug of total RNA, TCR beta cDNA was produced with a primer in the constant region. Researchers made the TCR beta libraries by running three nested multiplex PCR rounds with slightly modified ARM-PCR. TRBV1-TRBV30 forward primers and a C-beta reverse primer were used in the first two PCR rounds, which each ran for ten to eleven cycles. TCRdb re-called the multiplex PCR reads through MiXCR, storing one row per CDR3 protein. The sample includes a few hundred thousand distinct CDR3 sequences, roughly three fifths of them seen just once.

The sequencing sample was made of peripheral blood. This sequence joins TRBV29-1 and TRBJ2-1, with 7 positions matching TRBD1. The TCR originated in a woman in her 30s with primary liver carcinoma and hepatitis B virus infection. This chain's CDR3 is CGAETGWYDEQFF. The CDR3 nucleotides are TGCGGCGCCGAGACAGGGTGGTACGATGAGCAGTTCTTC.